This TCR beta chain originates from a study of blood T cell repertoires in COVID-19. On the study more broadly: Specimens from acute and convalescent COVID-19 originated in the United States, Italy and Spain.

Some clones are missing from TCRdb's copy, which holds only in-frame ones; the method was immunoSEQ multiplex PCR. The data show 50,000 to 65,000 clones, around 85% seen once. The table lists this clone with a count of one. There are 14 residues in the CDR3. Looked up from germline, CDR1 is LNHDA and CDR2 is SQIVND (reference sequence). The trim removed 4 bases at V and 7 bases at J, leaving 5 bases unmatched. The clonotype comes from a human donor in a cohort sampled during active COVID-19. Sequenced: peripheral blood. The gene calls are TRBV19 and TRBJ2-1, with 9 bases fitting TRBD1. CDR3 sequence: CASSTDRGGNEQFF. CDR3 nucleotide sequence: TGTGCCAGTAGTACGGACAGGGGCGGGAATGAGCAGTTCTTC. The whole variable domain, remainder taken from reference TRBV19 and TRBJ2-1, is DGGITQSPKYLFRKEGQNVTLSCEQNLNHDAMYWYRQDPGQGLRLIYYSQIVNDFQKGDIAEGYSVSREKKESFPLTVTSAQKNPTAFYLCASSTDRGGNEQFFGPGTRLTVL.